The 9 T cell receptor beta chains below all came from one sample that was sequenced in a study of shared clonotypes between healthy human individuals. Profiling relied on immunoSEQ multiplex PCR, and the TCRdb table lists in-frame clones only, not all of them. Of 2.3 million or so clones detected, approximately 95% appear once; the ten largest clones hold about 0.39%. Sample: naive CD4+ T cells from PBMCs. Subset described: CD45RA+ positively selected. All receptors derive from a young man in good health. Some clones in this sample may be carry-over from other donors' samples.

The rearrangement joins TRBV7-9 to TRBJ2-7, with TRBD2 matching 10 bases. Unmatched junction bases numbered 7, after V lost 5 bases and J lost 3 bases. The germline V gene has CDR1 SEHNR and CDR2 FQNEAQ (reference sequence). The length of the CDR3 is 15 residues. The CDR3 nucleotides are TGTGCCAGCAGCACCGGACTAGCGGAGATCTACGAGCAGTACTTC. As protein: CASSTGLAEIYEQYF.

J is TRBJ1-2 and V is TRBV28; TRBD1 agrees at 11 bases. CDR3 length equals 14 residues. CDR1 is MDHEN, CDR2 SYDVKM, per germline. V dropped 8 bases and J dropped 8; count of bases not matched to a gene: 10. Here the CDR3 reads CASASPRTGGGYTF. The CDR3 nucleotides are TGTGCCAGCGCGAGTCCCAGGACAGGGGGCGGCTACACCTTC.

The chain employs TRBV11-2 and TRBJ2-3, with 7 bases fitting TRBD2. Per germline, CDR1 SGHAT and CDR2 FQNNGV. This CDR3 spans 15 amino acids. V lost 5 bases and J lost 0; bases outside the gene matches: 5. The CDR3 protein is CASSLLADSTDTQYF. The CDR3 DNA reads as TGTGCCAGCAGCCTCCTAGCGGATAGCACAGATACGCAGTATTTT.

The V and J genes are TRBV9 and TRBJ2-1; TRBD2 aligns across 10 bases. The germline CDR1 and CDR2 sequences are SGDLS and YYNGEE. This CDR3 comprises 16 residues. J was trimmed by 8 bases and V by 0 bases; bases with no gene match: 8. Here the CDR3 reads CASSVGQREGKDEQFF. The CDR3 region has the DNA TGTGCCAGCAGCGTAGGACAGCGGGAGGGTAAGGATGAGCAGTTCTTC.

This chain uses TRBV7-9 with TRBJ2-7; 11 nucleotides agree with TRBD2. The V gene's germline CDR1 is SEHNR and CDR2 FQNEAQ (reference sequence). This CDR3 contains 14 residues. The V gene end was trimmed by 2 bases and the J gene end by 6 bases; junction bases not matched to a gene: 3. The CDR3 reads CASSLRLAGGEQYF. CDR3 nucleotide sequence: TGTGCCAGCAGCTTACGGCTAGCGGGAGGCGAGCAGTACTTC.

V usage is TRBV6-5 and J usage is TRBJ2-3, with 15 positions matching TRBD2. CDR3 length: 15 amino acids. The germline V gene encodes CDR1 MNHEY and CDR2 SVGAGI. The V segment lost 6 bases and the J segment 6 bases; nucleotides outside the gene matches: 4. The CDR3 protein is CASSRTSGRVDTQYF. The CDR3 nucleotides read TGTGCCAGCAGCCGGACTAGCGGGAGGGTGGATACGCAGTATTTT.

This clone has just a few counts. The chain employs TRBV30 and TRBJ2-1; D not certain. Trimming stripped 0 bases from V and 11 bases from J, with 5 bases between. Germline lookup yields CDR1 GTSNPN and CDR2 SVGIG (reference sequence). The CDR3 is 10 residues long. The CDR3 here is CAWSVEQQFF. For the CDR3, the DNA is TGTGCCTGGAGTGTAGAGCAGCAGTTCTTC.

V gene TRBV28 combines with J gene TRBJ2-3; 11 bases are a match to TRBD2. The CDR3 has 17 amino acids. V shed 2 bases and J 4 bases; nucleotides not matched to a gene: 8. In germline, CDR1 is MDHEN, CDR2 SYDVKM. CDR3 region: CASSLAGLAEGADTQYF. The CDR3 region has the DNA TGTGCCAGCAGTTTAGCGGGACTAGCGGAAGGTGCAGATACGCAGTATTTT. Complete variable domain (other parts from reference TRBV28 and TRBJ2-3): DVKVTQSSRYLVKRTGEKVFLECVQDMDHENMFWYRQDPGLGLRLIYFSYDVKMKEKGDIPEGYSVSREKKERFSLILESASTNQTSMYLCASSLAGLAEGADTQYFGPGTRLTVL.

The chain uses TRBV11-2 and TRBJ2-3, with TRBD2 identical over 14 bases. Germline-derived CDR1 and CDR2 are SGHAT and FQNNGV. Trimming took 5 bases from V and 2 from J; bases not matched to a gene: 6. This CDR3 spans 17 amino acids. CDR3 sequence: CASSERTSGRPTDTQYF. CDR3 DNA: TGTGCCAGCAGCGAACGGACTAGCGGGAGGCCCACAGATACGCAGTATTTT.